This entry features one TCR beta chain sequence. The source of the sample is a study of technical replicates of blood from a handful of donors. Sequencing used immunoSEQ multiplex PCR; TCRdb keeps in-frame clones, though not all of them. The table includes approximately 44,000 clones, approximately 96% detected once. CDR3 length equals 13 residues. Trimming stripped 9 bases from V and 7 bases from J, with 16 bases between. CDR1 is ENHRY, CDR2 SYGVKD, per germline. The chain is built from TRBV10-3 and TRBJ2-1, with D tentatively TRBD2 (6 bases). This receptor was taken from a human donor in good health. Input material: T cells isolated from PBMCs. CDR3: CAIGGGLQNEQFF. The CDR3 DNA sequence: TGTGCCATTGGCGGAGGGCTCCAAAATGAGCAGTTCTTC.